Reported below is one T cell receptor beta chain. Its antigen remains undetermined. Base quality data are lacking; no much larger clone is found one base away. TCRdb shows the sequencer as Illumina HiSeq 1500. TCRdb cleaned the public reads at Q25 with fastp, built clones with MiXCR and kept in-frame beta chains. Merged by CDR3 protein, the rows form single entries marked with the most common genes and DNA. This sample has about 63,000 distinct CDR3 sequences in its table, and around 21% of those were observed once. The ten largest clonotypes hold over 65% of the sample. This specimen's treatment or condition label, interpreted: in vitro stimulation with specific CMV peptide epitopes to enrich CMV-specific T cells. These data are taken from a study of T cell repertoires in cytomegalovirus infection (dated by TCRdb to 2018 to 2020). For context, the study as a whole: Peptide stimulations targeted recently identified HLA-C-restricted CMV epitopes, whose presentation resists viral immunomodulation, together with well-studied HLA-B-restricted epitopes. Donor HLA type was relevant to the analysis, as public TCR beta signatures indicated carriage of CMV infection together with the matching HLA type.

The study at large found these results: In both this cohort and an independent approximately 400-donor cohort, the cumulative frequency of public TCR beta family members distinguished carriers of CMV infection plus the relevant HLA type. The ex vivo response was dominated by HLA-C-restricted CMV-specific TCR beta clonotypes, and the single most frequent clonotype in two of eight donors was supplied by these HLA-C-restricted clonotypes.

Including the terminal cysteine and phenylalanine, the CDR3 comprises 16 residues. The retained sequence is limited to the CDR3, 48 bases, with the frame set at the first base. For this chain, trimming is 1 base at the V end and 7 bases at the J end, and the number of junction bases without a gene match is 5. Reading the germline V gene gives CDR1 SGHTA and CDR2 FQGNSA. The clonotype comes from a human donor in good health (CMV status not recorded). Some clones in this sample may be carry-over from other donors' samples. The V gene is TRBV7-2 and the J gene is TRBJ2-1; 12 central bases correspond to TRBD2. The sample was CD8+ T cells from cultured PBMCs, taken from culture after CMV antigen stimulation. The CDR3 is CASSLGTSGGINEQFF. The DNA reads as follows: TGTGCCAGCAGCTTAGGAACTAGCGGGGGGATAAATGAGCAGTTCTTC.